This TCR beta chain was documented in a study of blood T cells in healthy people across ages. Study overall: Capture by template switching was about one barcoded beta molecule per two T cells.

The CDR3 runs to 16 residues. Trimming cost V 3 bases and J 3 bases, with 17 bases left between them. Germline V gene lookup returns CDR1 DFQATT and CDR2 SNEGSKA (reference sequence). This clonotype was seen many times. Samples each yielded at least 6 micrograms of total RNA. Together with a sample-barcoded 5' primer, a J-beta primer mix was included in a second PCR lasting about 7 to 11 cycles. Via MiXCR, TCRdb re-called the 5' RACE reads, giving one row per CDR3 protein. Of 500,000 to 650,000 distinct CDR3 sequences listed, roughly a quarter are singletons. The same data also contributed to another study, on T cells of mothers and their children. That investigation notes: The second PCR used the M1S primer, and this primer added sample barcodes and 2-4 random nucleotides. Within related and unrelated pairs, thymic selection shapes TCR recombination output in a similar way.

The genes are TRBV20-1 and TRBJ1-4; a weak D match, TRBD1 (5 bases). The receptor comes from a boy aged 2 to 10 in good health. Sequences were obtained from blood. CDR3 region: CSARSPGRGANEKLFF. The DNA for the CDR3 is TGCAGTGCTAGGAGCCCGGGGCGGGGAGCTAATGAAAAACTGTTTTTT.